The 18 T cell receptor beta chains below all came from one sample that was sequenced in a study of post-analysis software for immune sequencing data. Whole-study findings and limits: Patients had higher frequencies than controls of five or six TRBV segments, including TRBV5-6, TRBV5-1 and TRBV20-1.

The authors incorporated unique molecular identifiers into the TCR beta cDNA libraries. MiXCR, run by TCRdb on the PCR reads, gives a single entry per CDR3 protein. The sample includes about half a million distinct CDR3 sequences, roughly 34% of them seen just once. Their antigen targets remain unknown. Material for sequencing was blood. Every receptor here comes from a girl under 18 with multiple sclerosis.

This chain connects TRBV6-1 to TRBJ1-1; D possibly corresponds to TRBD1 (6 bases). The CDR3 extends over 15 amino acids. The germline V gene has CDR1 MNHNS and CDR2 SASEGT. Trimming took 5 bases from V and 1 from J, leaving 14 bases between them. CDR3 in DNA: TGTGCCAGCAGTCCGGACAGTTCTTGGAACACTGAAGCTTTCTTT. Protein product: CASSPDSSWNTEAFF.

This chain uses TRBV20-1 with TRBJ2-2; weak D call: TRBD1 (5 bases). Germline CDR1 and CDR2: DFQATT and SNEGSKA (reference sequence). CDR3 length equals 14 residues. With 4 bases removed from V and 6 bases from J, the gap between germline ends came to 15 bases. The CDR3 spells CSATDRARAGELFF. CDR3 sequence (DNA): TGCAGTGCTACCGACAGAGCTCGCGCCGGGGAGCTGTTTTTT.

The chain uses TRBV5-1 and TRBJ1-2; D remains ambiguous. The CDR3 has 18 amino acids. Germline V CDR1 and CDR2: SGHRS, YFSETQ. Trimming pared 1 base from V and 0 bases from J, leaving 19 bases between. Here the CDR3 DNA reads TGCGCCAGCAGCTTGTCCCTACTTTCAAAGGACCCTAACTATGGCTACACCTTC. Its translation: CASSLSLLSKDPNYGYTF.

This clonotype was detected only a few times. The chain recombines TRBV27 with TRBJ2-7; 12 bases map to TRBD1. The CDR3 runs to 16 residues. Germline values: CDR1 MNHEY, CDR2 SMNVEV (reference sequence). After removal of 4 bases from V and 9 bases from J, the junction contained 13 bases not matched to a gene. CDR3 in DNA: TGTGCCAGCAGTTCCTCCGGGACAGGGGGCGCAGTAGGGCAGTACTTC. Protein sequence: CASSSSGTGGAVGQYF.

In this sample, this clonotype turned up a few times. This sequence joins TRBV11-2 and TRBJ2-1; 10 positions match TRBD1. The CDR3 is 16 residues long. Germline loops: CDR1 SGHAT, CDR2 FQNNGV. Unmatched junction bases numbered 11, after V lost 4 bases and J lost 8 bases. The CDR3 DNA follows: TGTGCCAGCAGCTCACGGGACAGGGGAAGGAGTGATGAGCAGTTCTTC. Its translation is CASSSRDRGRSDEQFF.

This clonotype was detected ten times or more. The chain links TRBV20-1 to TRBJ2-3; 10 bases line up with TRBD2. Germline V gene sequence: CDR1 DFQATT, CDR2 SNEGSKA (reference sequence). After removal of 1 base from V and 3 bases from J, the junction contained 4 bases not matched to a gene. CDR3 length: 15 residues. CDR3 coding DNA: TGCAGTGCTAGAGCCCTAGCGGGGGTAACAGATACGCAGTATTTT. Translation gives CSARALAGVTDTQYF.

This clonotype has a handful of counts. J is TRBJ2-1 and V is TRBV5-6; D uncertain. V was trimmed by 3 bases and J by 5 bases, leaving 15 bases between them. The length of the CDR3 is 15 residues. Germline V lookup: CDR1 SGHDT, CDR2 YYEEEE. Written as DNA, the CDR3 is TGTGCCAGCAGCTCCCCTTTCGGAAGAAACAATGAGCAGTTCTTC. This sequence encodes CASSSPFGRNNEQFF. The complete variable domain, with remaining parts taken from reference TRBV5-6 and TRBJ2-1, reads DAGVTQSPTHLIKTRGQQVTLRCSPKSGHDTVSWYQQALGQGPQFIFQYYEEEERQRGNFPDRFSGHQFPNYSSELNVNALLLGDSALYLCASSSPFGRNNEQFFGPGTRLTVL.

This sequence joins TRBV20-1 and TRBJ2-2; possible D gene TRBD1, 5 bases. The CDR3 covers 14 residues. Germline V lookup: CDR1 DFQATT, CDR2 SNEGSKA (reference sequence). The V and J ends lost 5 bases and 0 bases respectively, with 10 bases between them. CDR3 region: CSAGALPNTGELFF. The CDR3 DNA is TGCAGTGCTGGGGCACTGCCGAACACCGGGGAGCTGTTTTTT.

The chain couples TRBV7-2 to TRBJ1-4; D uncertain. Germline-derived CDR1 and CDR2 are SGHTA and FQGNSA. V lost 5 bases, J lost 7 bases, and 11 bases lay in between. There are 13 residues in the CDR3. CDR3 DNA sequence: TGTGCCAGCAGCGAGATATTGAGTGAAAAACTGTTTTTT. The encoded protein is CASSEILSEKLFF.

Points on this clonotype: One end of the junction is discordant with germline, which a read error may explain. The V gene is TRBV3-1, the J gene TRBJ1-2; D perhaps matches TRBD1 (5 bases). The CDR3 has 15 amino acids. Germline loops: CDR1 LGHDT, CDR2 YNNKEL (reference sequence). CDR3 protein: CASSETPTVLYGCTF. CDR3 DNA sequence: TGTGCCAGCAGCGAGACCCCGACAGTGCTCTATGGCTGCACCTTC.

The chain joins TRBV29-1 to TRBJ1-2, with 8 bases that match TRBD1. The CDR3 has 13 residues. V trimming: 6 bases; J trimming: 3 bases; junction bases outside the gene matches: 6. Per the germline V gene, CDR1 is SQVTM and CDR2 is ANQGSEA. CDR3 sequence reads: CSVGPTGDYGYTF. As DNA, the CDR3 is TGCAGCGTGGGACCGACAGGGGACTATGGCTACACCTTC.

The rearrangement joins TRBV12-5 to TRBJ1-1; the D gene is possibly TRBD1 (6 bases). Per germline, CDR1 LGHNT and CDR2 FRNRAP. With 0 bases removed from V and 6 bases from J, the gap between germline ends came to 17 bases. The CDR3 is made up of 16 amino acids. This CDR3 reads CASGLVGLGQTAEAFF. For the CDR3, the DNA is TGTGCTAGTGGTTTGGTCGGCCTCGGACAGACTGCTGAAGCTTTCTTT.

The J gene is TRBJ2-1, the V gene TRBV2; 8 bases agree with TRBD2. Unmatched junction bases numbered 7, after V lost 6 bases and J lost 15 bases. The CDR3 runs to 11 residues. Per germline, CDR1 SNHLY and CDR2 FYNNEI. The CDR3 region has the DNA TGTGCCAGCAGCCCGGGGGGGCGAGGGTTCTTC. Its translation: CASSPGGRGFF.

The genes are TRBV20-1 and TRBJ2-1; 7 bases fit TRBD1. Losses at the gene ends were 5 bases for V and 3 bases for J; bases not matched to a gene: 7. There are 14 residues in the CDR3. CDR1 and CDR2 (germline): DFQATT, SNEGSKA (reference sequence). CDR3 coding DNA: TGCAGTGCTGTTACAGGGGTCTTCTACAATGAGCAGTTCTTC. It specifies CSAVTGVFYNEQFF.

The chain links TRBV12-3 or TRBV12-4 to TRBJ1-2, with TRBD1 matching over 8 bases. The CDR3 has 15 residues. Trimming took 1 base from V and 6 from J; bases not matched to a gene: 7. CDR3 in DNA: TGTGCCAGCAGTTTAGTCGGACAGGGTGCCCATGGCTACACCTTC. This translates into CASSLVGQGAHGYTF.

This clonotype was counted between two and nine times. The gene calls are TRBV4-1 and TRBJ2-5, with D unclear. V lost 4 bases to trimming and J lost 1 base, with 7 bases between them. Germline V gene data show CDR1 as MGHRA and CDR2 as YSYEKL. This CDR3 spans 13 amino acids. CDR3 bases: TGCGCCAGCAGCCGATCGATCCAAGAGACCCAGTACTTC. Translating gives CASSRSIQETQYF.

This rearrangement joins TRBV24-1 to TRBJ2-5; TRBD2 aligns across 8 bases. V gave up 6 bases and J gave up 1 base; unmatched junction bases: 3. CDR3 size: 14 residues. Germline V lookup: CDR1 KGHDR, CDR2 SFDVKD. The CDR3 loop reads CATSSSGGQETQYF. The CDR3 coding sequence is TGTGCCACCAGTTCCAGCGGGGGCCAAGAGACCCAGTACTTC.

V gene TRBV20-1 combines with J gene TRBJ2-5; unclear D gene. The germline V gene encodes CDR1 DFQATT and CDR2 SNEGSKA (reference sequence). The germline V and J ends were trimmed by 7 bases and 2 bases, with 8 bases remaining between them. The CDR3 spans 11 residues. The CDR3 protein is CSVGPQETQYF. CDR3 sequence (DNA): TGCAGTGTAGGGCCTCAAGAGACCCAGTACTTC.